The 17 T cell receptor beta chains listed next were all sequenced from one sample in a study of CD8+ T cells in alopecia areata. Treatment noted: oral pan-JAK inhibitor, 5-10 mg twice daily. TCR sequencing used cDNA made by reverse transcription of extracted RNA. Some clones are missing from TCRdb's copy, which holds only in-frame ones; the method was immunoSEQ multiplex PCR. The data contain about 210,000 clones, more than 55% of them singletons. The material was CD4+ T cells sorted from blood, obtained at week 44, from a patient treated with tofacitinib. The source is a human donor with alopecia areata.

This clone was counted between two and nine times. The genes are TRBV29-1 and TRBJ2-3; D ambiguous. In germline, CDR1 is SQVTM, CDR2 ANQGSEA. This CDR3 has 12 amino acids. The V gene lost 3 bases and the J gene lost 6 bases, with 10 bases spanning the gap. DNA for the CDR3: TGCAGCGTTGACTTGGGAACCGATACGCAGTATTTT. It is translated as CSVDLGTDTQYF.

The rearrangement links TRBV5-6 to TRBJ2-2; D not certain. The length of the CDR3 is 16 residues. Germline CDR1 and CDR2: SGHDT and YYEEEE. The V and J ends lost 0 bases and 0 bases respectively, with 9 bases between them. The CDR3 sequence: CASSLVERPNTGELFF. CDR3 DNA sequence: TGTGCCAGCAGCTTGGTGGAGCGTCCGAACACCGGGGAGCTGTTTTTT.

This clone was detected only a few times. This chain joins TRBV25-1 and TRBJ1-1, with unresolved D. Trimming took 7 bases from V and 4 from J, leaving 13 bases between them. CDR1 is MGHDK, CDR2 SYGVNS, per germline. This CDR3 has 13 amino acids. CDR3 in amino acids: CASKIDFLTEAFF. CDR3 coding DNA: TGTGCCAGCAAGATAGACTTCCTCACTGAAGCTTTCTTT.

For this clone: Other DNA sequences in this specimen translate into the identical CDR3. This chain connects TRBV29-1 to TRBJ2-3, with D possibly matching TRBD2 (6 bases). Trimming cost V 6 bases and J 0 bases, with 10 bases left between them. The CDR3 has 13 residues. CDR1 is SQVTM and CDR2 is ANQGSEA in the germline V gene. The CDR3 nucleotides read TGCAGCGTCGCCGGAGGGAGCACAGATACGCAGTATTTT. Residues: CSVAGGSTDTQYF.

This clone appeared once. The chain couples TRBV29-1 to TRBJ1-1; D gene unclear. The CDR3 contains 12 residues. The V gene lost 7 bases and the J gene lost 3 bases, with 12 bases spanning the gap. Germline assignment: CDR1 SQVTM and CDR2 ANQGSEA. CDR3 DNA sequence: TGCAGCGGGGAGAGGGAGGACACTGAAGCTTTCTTT. Translated, it gives CSGEREDTEAFF.

V and J are TRBV14 and TRBJ2-6, with TRBD2 as a possible D gene (6 bases). This CDR3 contains 17 residues. The V gene lost 2 bases and the J gene lost 0 bases, with 11 bases spanning the gap. CDR1 is SGHDN, CDR2 FVKESK, per germline. CDR3 nucleotide sequence: TGTGCCAGCAGCCAATCCGGGGGATTCTCTGGGGCCAACGTCCTGACTTTC. This translates into CASSQSGGFSGANVLTF.

There are a few counts of this clone. This chain links TRBV25-1 with TRBJ1-1, with TRBD1 identical over 7 bases. Trimming took 9 bases from V and 4 from J; bases not matched to a gene: 11. Germline CDR1 and CDR2: MGHDK and SYGVNS. The CDR3 length is 14 residues. The CDR3 nucleotides are TGTGCCAGTAAAGGGGTAGGGGGCTCCACTGAAGCTTTCTTT. This gives the protein CASKGVGGSTEAFF.

This clone appeared once. The gene calls are TRBV6-6 and TRBJ2-7, with unresolved D. The CDR3 extends over 12 amino acids. CDR1 is MNHNY, CDR2 SVGAGI, per germline (reference sequence). V was clipped by 5 bases and J by 6 bases, with 11 bases between them. The CDR3 nucleotides read TGTGCCAGCAGTCCCTTCAAGGGCGAGCAGTACTTC. As protein: CASSPFKGEQYF.

This chain connects TRBV5-6 to TRBJ1-5, with TRBD1 identical over 9 bases. The germline gives CDR1 SGHDT, CDR2 YYEEEE. CDR3 length: 16 residues. V shed 1 base and J 9 bases; nucleotides not matched to a gene: 11. The CDR3 region is CASSLKGQGIIVPQHF. DNA for the CDR3: TGTGCCAGCAGCTTGAAGGGACAGGGAATTATCGTGCCCCAGCATTTT.

This chain connects TRBV7-3 to TRBJ2-7; 7 positions agree with TRBD1. Germline CDR1 SGHTA, CDR2 FQGTGA. The V segment lost 4 bases and the J segment 8 bases; nucleotides outside the gene matches: 11. The CDR3 consists of 14 residues. The CDR3, as DNA: TGTGCCAGCAGCTCCTCGGGACAGAACAGTAAGCAGTACTTC. It specifies CASSSSGQNSKQYF.

This chain joins TRBV7-9 and TRBJ1-1; a weak D match, TRBD1 (5 bases). In germline, CDR1 is SEHNR, CDR2 FQNEAQ (reference sequence). The germline V and J ends were trimmed by 1 base and 6 bases, with 6 bases remaining between them. This CDR3 is 12 amino acids long. The CDR3 DNA follows: TGTGCCAGCAGCTTAGTGGGGGCTGAAGCTTTCTTT. Translated, it gives CASSLVGAEAFF. Full variable domain (missing parts from reference TRBV7-9 and TRBJ1-1): DTGVSQNPRHKITKRGQNVTFRCDPISEHNRLYWYRQTLGQGPEFLTYFQNEAQLEKSRLLSDRFSAERPKGSFSTLEIQRTEQGDSAMYLCASSLVGAEAFFGQGTRLTVV.

Turning to this clone: Different DNA sequences within this sample yield the same CDR3. This chain uses TRBV30 with TRBJ2-1, with TRBD1 identical over 8 bases. This CDR3 is 13 amino acids long. V gave up 8 bases and J gave up 0 bases; unmatched junction bases: 3. Germline values: CDR1 GTSNPN, CDR2 SVGIG (reference sequence). Written as DNA, the CDR3 is TGTGCCACAGACAGGGGCTCCTACAATGAGCAGTTCTTC. It translates to CATDRGSYNEQFF.

The J gene is TRBJ1-1, the V gene TRBV6-5; D remains unclear. Germline CDR1 reads MNHEY; CDR2 reads SVGAGI. The CDR3 spans 13 residues. V was clipped by 6 bases and J by 2 bases, with 10 bases between them. CDR3 region: CASSLSRNTEAFF. CDR3 nucleotide sequence: TGTGCCAGCAGCCTAAGCCGAAACACTGAAGCTTTCTTT.

This clone was picked up one time. This chain joins TRBV9 and TRBJ2-3; no definite D call. Germline V gene lookup returns CDR1 SGDLS and CDR2 YYNGEE. This CDR3 is 13 amino acids long. V lost 0 bases, J lost 5 bases, and 7 bases lay in between. The CDR3: CASSVVIEDTQYF. The DNA for the CDR3 is TGTGCCAGCAGCGTAGTGATAGAAGATACGCAGTATTTT. The whole variable domain, filled in from reference TRBV9 and TRBJ2-3, reads DSGVTQTPKHLITATGQRVTLRCSPRSGDLSVYWYQQSLDQGLQFLIQYYNGEERAKGNILERFSAQQFPDLHSELNLSSLELGDSALYFCASSVVIEDTQYFGPGTRLTVL.

This chain joins TRBV7-9 and TRBJ1-4; D is unresolved. The CDR3 covers 11 residues. The V and J ends lost 2 bases and 7 bases respectively, with 2 bases between them. From germline, CDR1 is SEHNR and CDR2 FQNEAQ (reference sequence). This CDR3 reads CASSLSEKLFF. The CDR3 DNA sequence: TGTGCCAGCAGCTTAAGTGAAAAACTGTTTTTT.

The sample holds a few counts of this clone. The genes are TRBV7-2 and TRBJ2-7; D unclear. This CDR3 spans 14 amino acids. Germline V gene lookup returns CDR1 SGHTA and CDR2 FQGNSA. V gave up 2 bases and J gave up 4 bases, with 12 bases separating them. This CDR3 is CASSLNRRFYEQYF. For the CDR3, the DNA is TGTGCCAGCAGCTTAAACAGAAGATTTTACGAGCAGTACTTC.

DNA of the CDR3: TGTGCCAGCTCACCCTTTGTAGACGGAGGCTCTGGAAACACCATATATTTT. It codes for CASSPFVDGGSGNTIYF. V is TRBV18 and J is TRBJ1-3; unclear D gene. Trimming removed 3 bases from V and 0 bases from J, with 15 bases in between. The CDR3 is made up of 17 amino acids. CDR1 and CDR2 (germline): KGHSH, LQKENI.